The TCR beta chain described here comes from a study of PD-L1 blockade in urothelial cancer. The overall study: Males with bladder-origin urothelial cancer constituted about 90% of the roughly 30 patients.

Method: immunoSEQ multiplex PCR; TCRdb's copy keeps in-frame clones and lacks some. In the table there are some 97,000 clones, about nine tenths of which are singletons. The CDR3 has 12 residues. Germline lookup yields CDR1 MDHEN and CDR2 SYDVKM. V was pared by 3 bases and J by 8 bases, with 10 bases between. Notes on this clone: Antigen unknown.

Broader study findings: Expansion of tumor-associated blood clones at 3 weeks was greater in durable-benefit patients.

The receptor was isolated from a woman older than 75 with urothelial cancer. The source was PBMCs, collected around atezolizumab (anti-PD-L1) treatment. This sequence joins TRBV28 and TRBJ1-1; the D gene is possibly TRBD1 (5 bases). CDR3 residues: CASSFPRTEAFF. In DNA, the CDR3 is TGTGCCAGCAGTTTCCCCAGGACAGAAGCTTTCTTT.